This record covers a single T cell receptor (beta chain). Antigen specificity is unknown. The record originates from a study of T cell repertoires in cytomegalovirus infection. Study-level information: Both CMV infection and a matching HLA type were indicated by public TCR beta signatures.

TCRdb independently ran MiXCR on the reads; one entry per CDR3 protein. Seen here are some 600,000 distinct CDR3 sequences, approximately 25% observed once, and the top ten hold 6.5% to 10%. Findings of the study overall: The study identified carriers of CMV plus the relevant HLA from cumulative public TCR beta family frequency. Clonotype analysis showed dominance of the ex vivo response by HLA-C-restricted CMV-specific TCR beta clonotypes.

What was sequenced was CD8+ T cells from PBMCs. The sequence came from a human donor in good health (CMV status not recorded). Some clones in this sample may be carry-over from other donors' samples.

The CDR3 coding sequence is TGCAGCGTTGTAGGTGACATAGGGGACTATGGCTACACCTTC. It encodes CSVVGDIGDYGYTF. This chain joins TRBV29-1 and TRBJ1-2; D is possibly TRBD1 (5 bases). V gave up 4 bases and J gave up 3 bases, with 15 bases separating them. The germline V gene has CDR1 SQVTM and CDR2 ANQGSEA. The length of the CDR3 is 14 residues.